This T cell receptor (beta chain) was observed in a study of T cells in Graves' hyperthyroidism and ophthalmopathy. The germline gives CDR1 SGHTA, CDR2 FQGNSA. The CDR3 sequence is 14 residues long. Trimming stripped 3 bases from V and 7 bases from J, with 13 bases between. The sample holds many counts of this clonotype. Amplification targeted TCR beta CDR3 regions from RNA transcripts. HTBI primers drove first-round RT-PCR of the TCR CDR3. TCRdb processed the multiplex PCR reads anew with MiXCR; each CDR3 protein has one entry. The profile shows about 420,000 distinct CDR3 sequences, around 13% of them singletons.

This chain links TRBV7-2 with TRBJ1-5; D unresolved. This TCR derives from a woman younger than 30 with Graves' hyperthyroidism. Specimen: blood. The CDR3 DNA is TGTGCCAGCAGCTTCGGAGGGTCAGGACAGCCCCAGCATTTT. Its translation: CASSFGGSGQPQHF.